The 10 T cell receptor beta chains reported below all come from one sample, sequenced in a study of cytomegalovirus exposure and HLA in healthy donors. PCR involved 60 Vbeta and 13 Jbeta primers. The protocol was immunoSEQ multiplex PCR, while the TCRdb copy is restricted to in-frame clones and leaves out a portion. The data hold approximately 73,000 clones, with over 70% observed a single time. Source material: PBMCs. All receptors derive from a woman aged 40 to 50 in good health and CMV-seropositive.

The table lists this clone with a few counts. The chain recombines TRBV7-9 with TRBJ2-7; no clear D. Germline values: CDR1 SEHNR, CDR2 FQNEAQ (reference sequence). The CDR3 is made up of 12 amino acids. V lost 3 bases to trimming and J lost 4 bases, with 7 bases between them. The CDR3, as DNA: TGTGCCAGCAGCTTTCTAAATTACGAGCAGTACTTC. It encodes CASSFLNYEQYF.

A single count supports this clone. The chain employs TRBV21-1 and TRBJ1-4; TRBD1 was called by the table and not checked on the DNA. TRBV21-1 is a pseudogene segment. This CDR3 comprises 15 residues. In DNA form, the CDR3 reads TGTGCCAGCAGCAAAGGGGGGACAGGTAATGAAAAACTGTTTTTT. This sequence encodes CASSKGGTGNEKLFF.

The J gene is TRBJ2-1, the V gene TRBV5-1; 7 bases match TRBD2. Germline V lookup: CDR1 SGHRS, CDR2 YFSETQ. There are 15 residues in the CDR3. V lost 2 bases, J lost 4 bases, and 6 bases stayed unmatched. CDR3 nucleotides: TGCGCCAGCAGCTTACCCCTAGCGGCATACAATGAGCAGTTCTTC. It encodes CASSLPLAAYNEQFF.

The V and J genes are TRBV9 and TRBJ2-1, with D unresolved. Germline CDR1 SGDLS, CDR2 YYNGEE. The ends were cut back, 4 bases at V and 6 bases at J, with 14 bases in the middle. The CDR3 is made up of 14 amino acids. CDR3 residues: CASSPFERTNEQFF. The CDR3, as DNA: TGTGCCAGCAGCCCCTTTGAGAGAACCAATGAGCAGTTCTTC.

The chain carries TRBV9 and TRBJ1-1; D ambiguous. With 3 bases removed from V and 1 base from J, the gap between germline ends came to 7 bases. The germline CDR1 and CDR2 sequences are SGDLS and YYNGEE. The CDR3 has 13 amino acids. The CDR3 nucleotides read TGTGCCAGCAGCGCCCTAGGGAACACTGAAGCTTTCTTT. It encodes CASSALGNTEAFF. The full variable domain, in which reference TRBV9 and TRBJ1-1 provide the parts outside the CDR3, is DSGVTQTPKHLITATGQRVTLRCSPRSGDLSVYWYQQSLDQGLQFLIQYYNGEERAKGNILERFSAQQFPDLHSELNLSSLELGDSALYFCASSALGNTEAFFGQGTRLTVV.

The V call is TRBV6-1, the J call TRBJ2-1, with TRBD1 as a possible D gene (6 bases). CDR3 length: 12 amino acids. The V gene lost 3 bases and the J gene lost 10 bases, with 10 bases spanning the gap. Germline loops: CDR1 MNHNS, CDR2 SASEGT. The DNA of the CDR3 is TGTGCCAGCAGTGACCAGGGGTTGGAGCAGTTCTTC. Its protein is CASSDQGLEQFF.

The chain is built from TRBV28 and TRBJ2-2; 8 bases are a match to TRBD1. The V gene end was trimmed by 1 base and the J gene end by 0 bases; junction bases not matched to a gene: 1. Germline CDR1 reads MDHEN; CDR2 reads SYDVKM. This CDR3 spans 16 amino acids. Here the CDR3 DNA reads TGTGCCAGCAGTTTATTGGGACAGGCGAACACCGGGGAGCTGTTTTTT. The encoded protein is CASSLLGQANTGELFF.

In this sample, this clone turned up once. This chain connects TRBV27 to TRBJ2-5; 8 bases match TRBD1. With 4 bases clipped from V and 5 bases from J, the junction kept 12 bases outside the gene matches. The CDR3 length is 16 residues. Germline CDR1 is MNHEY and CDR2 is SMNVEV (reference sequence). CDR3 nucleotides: TGTGCCAGCAGTTCCGCCCGGGGCAGGGGGCGTGAGACCCAGTACTTC. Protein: CASSSARGRGRETQYF.

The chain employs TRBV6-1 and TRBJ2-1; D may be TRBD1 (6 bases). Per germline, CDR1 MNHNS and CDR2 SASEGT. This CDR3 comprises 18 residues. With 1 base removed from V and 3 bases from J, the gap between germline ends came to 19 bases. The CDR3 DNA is TGTGCCAGCAGTGAAGATTGGGCAGGGGTTTTAAACTACAATGAGCAGTTCTTC. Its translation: CASSEDWAGVLNYNEQFF.

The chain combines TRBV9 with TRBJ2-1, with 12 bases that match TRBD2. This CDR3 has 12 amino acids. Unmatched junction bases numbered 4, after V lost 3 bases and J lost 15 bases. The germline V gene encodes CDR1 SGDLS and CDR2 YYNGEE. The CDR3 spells CASSGTSGERFF. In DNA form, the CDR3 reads TGTGCCAGCAGCGGGACTAGCGGGGAAAGGTTCTTC.